The rows below give T cell receptor beta chains drawn from one sample of a study of blood T cell repertoires in COVID-19. Assay: immunoSEQ multiplex PCR; the TCRdb copy retains only in-frame clones and omits some. The sample lists 130,000 to 150,000 clones; about 90% were seen once. Sequenced: peripheral blood. The receptors originated from a man aged 50-59 years who had recovered from COVID-19. Both conserved end residues are part of each CDR3. D genes are given only for firm matches. Part of the rows lack a size; the others show once, few, many or a class for expanded clones.

D gene	V gene	J gene	clone size	CDR3 protein	CDR3 DNA
.	TRBV13	TRBJ1-1	.	CASSLLGGITEAFF	TGTGCCAGCAGCTTACTGGGAGGGATCACTGAAGCTTTCTTT
.	TRBV5-4	TRBJ1-3	.	CASSLGGYSAGNTIYF	TGTGCCAGCAGCTTGGGAGGGTACTCGGCTGGAAACACCATATATTTT
.	TRBV10-3	TRBJ1-2	once	CAISESGRVAQIGYTF	TGTGCCATCAGTGAGTCAGGCAGGGTGGCCCAAATAGGCTACACCTTC
TRBD1	TRBV5-6	TRBJ2-7	.	CASSLFGTGTYEQYF	TGTGCCAGCAGCTTGTTTGGGACAGGGACCTACGAGCAGTACTTC
.	TRBV11-3	TRBJ2-7	.	CASSLPGYYEQYF	TGTGCCAGCAGCTTACCGGGATACTACGAGCAGTACTTC
.	TRBV25-1	TRBJ2-1	.	CASSAGTPYNEQFF	TGTGCCAGCTCCGCCGGGACTCCCTATAATGAGCAGTTCTTC
TRBD2	TRBV7-2	TRBJ2-3	.	CASSLALAGGTDTQYF	TGTGCCAGCAGCTTAGCGCTAGCGGGGGGCACAGATACGCAGTATTTT
.	TRBV25-1	TRBJ1-2	.	CASSEQTGLYGYTF	TGTGCCAGCAGTGAGCAAACAGGCCTCTATGGCTACACCTTC
TRBD1	TRBV2	TRBJ2-7	.	CASSALGQGTYEQYF	TGTGCCAGCAGTGCTCTGGGACAGGGGACCTACGAGCAGTACTTC
TRBD2	TRBV2	TRBJ2-1	few	CASEGTSGRQSSYNEQFF	TGTGCCAGCGAAGGGACTAGCGGCCGACAAAGCTCCTACAATGAGCAGTTCTTC
TRBD2	TRBV4-1	TRBJ2-7	.	CASSQVPLAGGLYEQYF	TGCGCCAGCAGCCAAGTCCCCCTAGCGGGGGGACTCTACGAGCAGTACTTC
TRBD2	TRBV27	TRBJ2-3	.	CASRLAGPRTDTQYF	TGTGCCAGCAGGCTAGCGGGACCACGCACAGATACGCAGTATTTT
TRBD2	TRBV5-1	TRBJ2-3	.	CASSLVRGGDTQYF	TGCGCCAGCAGCTTGGTCCGGGGAGGGGATACGCAGTATTTT
TRBD1	TRBV5-6	TRBJ2-3	.	CASSRDRGGGTDTQYF	TGTGCCAGCAGCCGGGACAGGGGAGGAGGCACAGATACGCAGTATTTT
TRBD2	TRBV11-3	TRBJ2-3	.	CASSSKRAGGPSTDTQYF	TGTGCCAGCAGCTCAAAGCGAGCGGGGGGGCCTAGCACAGATACGCAGTATTTT
.	TRBV5-4	TRBJ2-1	.	CASSLGQAEEEQFF	TGTGCCAGCAGCTTGGGACAGGCGGAGGAGGAGCAGTTCTTC
.	TRBV20-1	TRBJ2-5	.	CSGGNQETQYF	TGCAGTGGGGGCAACCAAGAGACCCAGTACTTC
TRBD1	TRBV9	TRBJ1-3	.	CASSVRGTGFGNTIYF	TGTGCCAGCAGCGTACGGGGGACAGGGTTTGGAAACACCATATATTTT
TRBD2	TRBV11-3	TRBJ2-3	.	CASSLLAGHTDTQYF	TGTGCCAGCAGCCTCCTAGCGGGGCACACAGATACGCAGTATTTT
TRBD1	TRBV5-5	TRBJ1-2	.	CASSWVRGRLVYGYTF	TGTGCCAGCAGCTGGGTCAGGGGGCGCTTGGTCTATGGCTACACCTTC
TRBD1	TRBV5-4	TRBJ1-2	.	CASSSRDRGPGYTF	TGTGCCAGCAGCTCCCGGGACAGGGGGCCCGGCTACACCTTC
.	TRBV10-3	TRBJ1-5	.	CAISESPGGNQPQHF	TGTGCCATCAGTGAGTCCCCGGGGGGCAATCAGCCCCAGCATTTT
.	TRBV28	TRBJ2-3	.	CASRGSSTDTQYF	TGTGCCAGCCGGGGGTCTAGCACAGATACGCAGTATTTT
TRBD1	TRBV11-3	TRBJ2-3	few	CASSPGGTGPDTQYF	TGTGCCAGCAGCCCTGGGGGGACAGGGCCAGATACGCAGTATTTT
TRBD2	TRBV11-3	TRBJ2-1	once	CASSRWTSGGPVDEQFF	TGTGCCAGCAGCCGGTGGACTAGCGGGGGACCTGTCGATGAGCAGTTCTTC
.	TRBV6-2/TRBV6-3	TRBJ2-7	.	CASSYVTPPGVIYEQYF	TGTGCCAGCAGTTACGTTACCCCACCGGGGGTGATCTACGAGCAGTACTTC
.	TRBV27	TRBJ2-7	once	CASSFLVGYEQYF	TGTGCCAGCAGTTTTCTAGTGGGCTACGAGCAGTACTTC
.	TRBV30	TRBJ1-5	once	CAWSRGIQPQHF	TGTGCCTGGAGTAGGGGAATTCAGCCCCAGCATTTT
TRBD1	TRBV3-1/TRBV3-2	TRBJ1-2	.	CASSENRGRVSNYGYTF	TGTGCCAGCAGCGAGAACAGGGGGCGGGTGTCTAACTATGGCTACACCTTC
TRBD1	TRBV5-1	TRBJ1-1	.	CASSLGTGGRMNTEAFF	TGCGCCAGCAGCTTGGGGACAGGGGGGCGGATGAACACTGAAGCTTTCTTT
.	TRBV6-5	TRBJ2-1	.	CASIRWRGNYNEQFF	TGTGCCAGCATCCGATGGAGGGGAAACTACAATGAGCAGTTCTTC
.	TRBV2	TRBJ1-1	.	CASRRDTGNTEAFF	TGTGCCAGCAGGAGGGACACGGGGAACACTGAAGCTTTCTTT
TRBD1	TRBV19	TRBJ2-1	.	CASSRDRERSNEQFF	TGTGCCAGTAGCAGGGACAGGGAGAGGTCCAATGAGCAGTTCTTC
.	TRBV5-1	TRBJ1-1	.	CASSLEVGTTNTEAFF	TGCGCCAGCAGCTTGGAAGTGGGGACAACGAACACTGAAGCTTTCTTT
TRBD2	TRBV10-3	TRBJ2-5	.	CAISESILLAGGQETQYF	TGTGCCATCAGTGAGTCGATCCTTTTGGCGGGGGGACAAGAGACCCAGTACTTC
TRBD1	TRBV2	TRBJ1-6	.	CASSERQGVGNSPLHF	TGTGCCAGCAGTGAAAGACAGGGCGTAGGAAATTCACCCCTCCACTTT
TRBD1	TRBV27	TRBJ1-1	.	CASRIQGAGTEAFF	TGTGCCAGCAGGATTCAGGGGGCGGGCACTGAAGCTTTCTTT
.	TRBV7-9	TRBJ1-1	.	CASTLTLNTEAFF	TGTGCCAGCACCCTGACACTGAACACTGAAGCTTTCTTT
TRBD2	TRBV30	TRBJ2-5	.	CAWSVQAGGETQYF	TGTGCCTGGAGTGTACAGGCGGGGGGTGAGACCCAGTACTTC
TRBD1	TRBV7-9	TRBJ2-1	.	CASSFMRTGSNEQFF	TGTGCCAGCAGCTTTATGCGGACAGGGTCGAATGAGCAGTTCTTC
TRBD1	TRBV5-4	TRBJ1-2	.	CASSSAGTGVDGYTF	TGTGCCAGCAGCTCAGCCGGGACAGGGGTAGATGGCTACACCTTC
TRBD1	TRBV30	TRBJ1-5	once	CAWSGGTGSYQPQHF	TGTGCCTGGAGTGGGGGGACAGGCTCTTATCAGCCCCAGCATTTT
.	TRBV4-3	TRBJ2-3	.	CASSQGGDRTDTQYF	TGCGCCAGCAGCCAAGGGGGGGACCGCACAGATACGCAGTATTTT
TRBD1	TRBV19	TRBJ1-2	.	CASWTGRYGYTF	TGTGCCAGTTGGACAGGGCGTTATGGCTACACCTTC
TRBD2	TRBV3-1/TRBV3-2	TRBJ2-5	once	CASSQTTGRLETQYF	TGTGCCAGCAGCCAAACGACCGGGAGGCTTGAGACCCAGTACTTC
TRBD1	TRBV9	TRBJ1-6	.	CASSPRQGWDSPLHF	TGTGCCAGCAGCCCCCGACAGGGCTGGGATTCACCCCTCCACTTT
TRBD1	TRBV5-6	TRBJ2-7	.	CASSLEAGGYEQYF	TGTGCCAGCAGCTTGGAGGCAGGGGGCTACGAGCAGTACTTC
.	TRBV6-5	TRBJ1-5	.	CASSRSYSNQPQHF	TGTGCCAGCAGCCGTAGCTATAGCAATCAGCCCCAGCATTTT
TRBD2	TRBV19	TRBJ2-7	.	CASMERGKREQYF	TGTGCCAGTATGGAGCGGGGGAAGCGCGAGCAGTACTTC
.	TRBV6-5	TRBJ2-1	many	CASSYSGRYNEQFF	TGTGCCAGCAGTTACTCTGGCAGATACAATGAGCAGTTCTTC
.	TRBV11-2	TRBJ2-1	few	CASSLVAGLHNEQFF	TGTGCCAGCAGCTTAGTTGCGGGGTTACACAATGAGCAGTTCTTC
.	TRBV7-8	TRBJ1-2	.	CASSSQREGIYGYTF	TGTGCCAGCAGCTCCCAGAGGGAGGGGATCTATGGCTACACCTTC
TRBD2	TRBV3-1/TRBV3-2	TRBJ2-7	.	CASSQDVVQGGYEQYF	TGTGCCAGCAGCCAAGATGTCGTCCAGGGAGGGTACGAGCAGTACTTC
.	TRBV7-6	TRBJ1-3	.	CASSSSRGSGNTIYF	TGTGCCAGCAGCTCGTCCCGCGGCTCTGGAAACACCATATATTTT
.	TRBV7-2	TRBJ1-1	.	CASRRAVNMNTEAFF	TGTGCCAGCAGGCGGGCAGTTAACATGAACACTGAAGCTTTCTTT